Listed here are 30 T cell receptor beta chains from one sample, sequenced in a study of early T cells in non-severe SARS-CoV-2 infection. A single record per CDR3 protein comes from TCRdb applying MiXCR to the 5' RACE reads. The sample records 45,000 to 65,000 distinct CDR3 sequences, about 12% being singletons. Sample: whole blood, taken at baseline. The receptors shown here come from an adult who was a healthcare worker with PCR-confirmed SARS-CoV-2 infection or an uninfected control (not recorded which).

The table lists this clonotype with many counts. The CDR3, as DNA: TGCAGCGGGCAAAGGGCGTTTGGGGCTGAAGCTTTCTTT. It translates to CSGQRAFGAEAFF. This chain links TRBV29-1 with TRBJ1-1; D call uncertain. The germline V gene encodes CDR1 SQVTM and CDR2 ANQGSEA. This CDR3 has 13 amino acids. V lost 7 bases, J lost 6 bases, and 18 bases lay in between.

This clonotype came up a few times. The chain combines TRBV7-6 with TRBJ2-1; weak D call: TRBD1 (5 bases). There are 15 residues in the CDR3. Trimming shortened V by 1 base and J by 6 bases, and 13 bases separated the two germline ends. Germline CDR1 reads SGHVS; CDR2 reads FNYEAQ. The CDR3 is CASSLDDRPSNEQFF. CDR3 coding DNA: TGTGCCAGCAGCTTAGATGACAGACCTAGCAATGAGCAGTTCTTC.

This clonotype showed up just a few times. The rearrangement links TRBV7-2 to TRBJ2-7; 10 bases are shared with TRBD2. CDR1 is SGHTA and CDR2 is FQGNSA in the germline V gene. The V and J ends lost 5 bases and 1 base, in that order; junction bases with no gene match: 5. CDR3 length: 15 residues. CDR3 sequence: CASSEREGRSYEQYF. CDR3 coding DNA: TGTGCCAGCAGCGAGCGGGAGGGGCGATCCTACGAGCAGTACTTC.

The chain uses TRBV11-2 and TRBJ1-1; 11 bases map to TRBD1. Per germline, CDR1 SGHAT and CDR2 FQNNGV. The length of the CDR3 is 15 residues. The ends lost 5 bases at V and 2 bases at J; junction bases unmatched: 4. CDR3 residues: CASSLGQGANTEAFF. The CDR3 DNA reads TGTGCCAGCAGCCTAGGACAGGGGGCCAACACTGAAGCTTTCTTT.

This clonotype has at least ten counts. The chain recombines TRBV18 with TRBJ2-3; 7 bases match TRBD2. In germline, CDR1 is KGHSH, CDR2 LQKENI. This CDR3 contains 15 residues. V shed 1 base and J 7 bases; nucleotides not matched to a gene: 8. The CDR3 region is CASSPQVLAENTQYF. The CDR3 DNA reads TGTGCCAGCTCACCACAGGTCCTAGCGGAGAATACGCAGTATTTT.

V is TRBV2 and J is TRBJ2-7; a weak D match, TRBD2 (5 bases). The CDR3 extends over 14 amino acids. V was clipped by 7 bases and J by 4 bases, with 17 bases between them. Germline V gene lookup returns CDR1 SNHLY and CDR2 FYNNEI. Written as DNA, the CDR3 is TGTGCCAGCACGGCGGGCCTTTCTAGGTACGAGCAGTACTTC. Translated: CASTAGLSRYEQYF.

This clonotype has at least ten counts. Here the CDR3 reads CASSPPTGAGDTQYF. CDR3 bases: TGCGCCAGCAGCCCCCCCACGGGGGCCGGAGATACGCAGTATTTT. This chain connects TRBV5-1 to TRBJ2-3; D possibly matches TRBD1 or TRBD2 (6 bases each). V gave up 4 bases and J gave up 5 bases, with 17 bases separating them. This CDR3 spans 15 amino acids. Germline lookup yields CDR1 SGHRS and CDR2 YFSETQ.

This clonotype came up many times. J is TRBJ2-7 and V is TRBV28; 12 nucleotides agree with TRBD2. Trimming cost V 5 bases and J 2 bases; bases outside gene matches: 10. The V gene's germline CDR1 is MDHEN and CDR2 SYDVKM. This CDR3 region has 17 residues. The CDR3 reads CASSPPSSGGAPYEQYF. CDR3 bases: TGTGCCAGCAGTCCACCGTCTAGCGGGGGGGCCCCCTACGAGCAGTACTTC.

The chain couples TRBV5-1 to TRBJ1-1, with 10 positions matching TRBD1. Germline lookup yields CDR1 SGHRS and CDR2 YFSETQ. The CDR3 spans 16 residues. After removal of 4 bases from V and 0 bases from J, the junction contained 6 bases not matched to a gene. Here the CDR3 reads CASSQGTGDVNTEAFF. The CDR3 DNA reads TGCGCCAGCAGCCAGGGGACAGGGGACGTGAACACTGAAGCTTTCTTT.

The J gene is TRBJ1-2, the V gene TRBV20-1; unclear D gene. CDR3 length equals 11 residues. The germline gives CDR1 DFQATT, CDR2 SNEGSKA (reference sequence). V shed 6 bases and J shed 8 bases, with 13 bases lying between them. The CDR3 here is CSASSVWGYTF. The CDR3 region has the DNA TGCAGTGCCTCCTCGGTCTGGGGCTACACCTTC.

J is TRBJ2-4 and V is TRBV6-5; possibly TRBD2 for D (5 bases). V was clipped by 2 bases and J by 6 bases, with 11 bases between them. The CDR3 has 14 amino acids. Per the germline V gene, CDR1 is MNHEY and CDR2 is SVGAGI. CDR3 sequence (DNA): TGTGCCAGCAGTTACGAGGGTAAAGGAAACATTCAGTACTTC. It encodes CASSYEGKGNIQYF.

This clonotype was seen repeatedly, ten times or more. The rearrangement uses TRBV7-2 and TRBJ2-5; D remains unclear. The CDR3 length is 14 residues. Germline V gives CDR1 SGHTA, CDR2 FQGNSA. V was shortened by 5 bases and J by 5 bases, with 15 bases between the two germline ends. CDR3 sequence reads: CASSPPSGLETQYF. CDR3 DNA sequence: TGTGCCAGCAGCCCCCCTTCGGGTTTGGAGACCCAGTACTTC.

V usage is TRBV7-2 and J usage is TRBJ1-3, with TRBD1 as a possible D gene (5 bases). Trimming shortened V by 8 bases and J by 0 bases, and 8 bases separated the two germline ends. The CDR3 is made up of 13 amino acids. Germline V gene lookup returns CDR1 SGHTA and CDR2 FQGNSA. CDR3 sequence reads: CASAGGSGNTIYF. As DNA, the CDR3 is TGTGCCAGCGCCGGGGGCTCTGGAAACACCATATATTTT.

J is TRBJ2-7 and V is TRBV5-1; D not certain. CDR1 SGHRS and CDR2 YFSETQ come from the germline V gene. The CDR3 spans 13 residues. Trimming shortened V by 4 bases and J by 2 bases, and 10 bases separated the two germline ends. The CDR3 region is CASSPDRAYEQYF. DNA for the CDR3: TGCGCCAGCAGCCCGGACCGAGCCTACGAGCAGTACTTC.

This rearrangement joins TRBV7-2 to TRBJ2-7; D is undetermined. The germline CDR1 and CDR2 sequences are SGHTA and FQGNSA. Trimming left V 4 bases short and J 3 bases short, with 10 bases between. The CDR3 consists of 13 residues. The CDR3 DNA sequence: TGTGCCAGCAGCTCCCAAAGCGACTACGAGCAGTACTTC. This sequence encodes CASSSQSDYEQYF.

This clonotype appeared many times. CDR3: CASSLERDLMFEQYF. The CDR3 bases are TGTGCCAGCAGCTTAGAAAGGGACCTAATGTTCGAGCAGTACTTC. This chain links TRBV7-2 with TRBJ2-7, with D tentatively TRBD1 or TRBD2 (5 bases each). Germline loops: CDR1 SGHTA, CDR2 FQGNSA. This CDR3 has 15 amino acids. Trimming pared 1 base from V and 6 bases from J, leaving 16 bases between.

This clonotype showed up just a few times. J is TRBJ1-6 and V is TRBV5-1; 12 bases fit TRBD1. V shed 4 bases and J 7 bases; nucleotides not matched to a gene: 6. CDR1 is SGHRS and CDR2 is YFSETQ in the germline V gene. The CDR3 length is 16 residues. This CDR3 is CASSTGQGAVNSPLHF. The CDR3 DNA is TGCGCCAGCAGCACGGGACAGGGGGCGGTCAATTCACCCCTCCACTTT.

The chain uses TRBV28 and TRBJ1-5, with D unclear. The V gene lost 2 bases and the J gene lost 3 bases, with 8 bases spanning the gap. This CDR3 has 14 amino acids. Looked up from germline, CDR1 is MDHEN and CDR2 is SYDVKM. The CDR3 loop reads CASSLVLNNQPQHF. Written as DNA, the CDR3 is TGTGCCAGCAGTTTAGTCCTCAACAATCAGCCCCAGCATTTT. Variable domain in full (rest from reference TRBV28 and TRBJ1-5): DVKVTQSSRYLVKRTGEKVFLECVQDMDHENMFWYRQDPGLGLRLIYFSYDVKMKEKGDIPEGYSVSREKKERFSLILESASTNQTSMYLCASSLVLNNQPQHFGDGTRLSIL.

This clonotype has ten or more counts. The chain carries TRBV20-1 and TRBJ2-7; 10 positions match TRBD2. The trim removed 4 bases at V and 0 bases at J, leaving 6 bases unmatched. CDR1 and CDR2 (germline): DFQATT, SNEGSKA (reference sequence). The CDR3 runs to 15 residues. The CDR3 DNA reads TGCAGTGCTACAGGACTAGCGGATAGCTCCTACGAGCAGTACTTC. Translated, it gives CSATGLADSSYEQYF.

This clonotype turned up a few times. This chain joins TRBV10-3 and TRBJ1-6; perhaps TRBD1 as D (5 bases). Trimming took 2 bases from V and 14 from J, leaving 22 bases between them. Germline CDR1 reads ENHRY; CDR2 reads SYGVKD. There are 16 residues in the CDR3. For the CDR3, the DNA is TGTGCCATCAGTGAGCTGGTTGCAGGGTCCCGAAGAGCCCTCCACTTT. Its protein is CAISELVAGSRRALHF.

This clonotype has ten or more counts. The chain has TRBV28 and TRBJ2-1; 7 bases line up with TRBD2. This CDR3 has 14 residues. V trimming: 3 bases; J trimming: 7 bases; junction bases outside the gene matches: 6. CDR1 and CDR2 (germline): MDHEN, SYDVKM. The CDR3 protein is CASSFSGLQNEQFF. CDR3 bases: TGTGCCAGCAGTTTCTCGGGACTACAAAATGAGCAGTTCTTC.

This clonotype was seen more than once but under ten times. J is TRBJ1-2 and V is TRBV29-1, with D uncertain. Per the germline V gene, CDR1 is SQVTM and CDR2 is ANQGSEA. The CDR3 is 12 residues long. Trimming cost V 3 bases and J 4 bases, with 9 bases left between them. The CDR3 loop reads CSVDREGYGYTF. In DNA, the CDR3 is TGCAGCGTTGATCGTGAGGGCTATGGCTACACCTTC.

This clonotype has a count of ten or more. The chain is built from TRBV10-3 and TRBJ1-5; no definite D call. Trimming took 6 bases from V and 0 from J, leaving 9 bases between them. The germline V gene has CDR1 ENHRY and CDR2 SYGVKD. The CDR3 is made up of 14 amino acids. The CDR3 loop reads CAISEGSSNQPQHF. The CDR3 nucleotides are TGTGCCATCAGCGAGGGCAGTAGCAATCAGCCCCAGCATTTT.

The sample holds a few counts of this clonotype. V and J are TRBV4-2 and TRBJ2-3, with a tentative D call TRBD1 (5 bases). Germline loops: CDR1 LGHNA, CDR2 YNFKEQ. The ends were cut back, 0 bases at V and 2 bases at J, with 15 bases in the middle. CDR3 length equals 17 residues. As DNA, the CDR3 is TGTGCCAGCAGCCAAGATAGCATCAAAGGGGTCACAGATACGCAGTATTTT. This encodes CASSQDSIKGVTDTQYF.

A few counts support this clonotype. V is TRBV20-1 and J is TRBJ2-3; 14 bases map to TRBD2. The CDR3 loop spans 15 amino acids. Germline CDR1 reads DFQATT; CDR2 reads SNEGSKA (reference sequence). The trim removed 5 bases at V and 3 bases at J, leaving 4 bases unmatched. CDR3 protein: CSADGLAGGTDTQYF. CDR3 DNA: TGCAGTGCTGATGGACTAGCGGGAGGTACAGATACGCAGTATTTT.

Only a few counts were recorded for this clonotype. The CDR3 loop is CASSQGAGTSGRTGSYEQYF. CDR3 nucleotides: TGCGCCAGCAGCCAGGGGGCCGGGACTAGCGGGAGGACCGGCTCCTACGAGCAGTACTTC. The chain is built from TRBV4-3 and TRBJ2-7, with TRBD2 identical over 15 bases. Germline trimming cut 3 bases from V and 0 bases from J; bases unmatched to any gene: 12. Germline CDR1 LGHNA, CDR2 YSLEER. This CDR3 comprises 20 residues.

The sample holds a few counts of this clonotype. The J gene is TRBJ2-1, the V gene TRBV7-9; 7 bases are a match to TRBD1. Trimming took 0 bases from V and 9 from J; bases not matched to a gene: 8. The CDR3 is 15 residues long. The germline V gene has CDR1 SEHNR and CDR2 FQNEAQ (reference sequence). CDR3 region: CASSLAGGFYGEQFF. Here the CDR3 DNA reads TGTGCCAGCAGCTTAGCAGGGGGCTTTTATGGTGAGCAGTTCTTC.

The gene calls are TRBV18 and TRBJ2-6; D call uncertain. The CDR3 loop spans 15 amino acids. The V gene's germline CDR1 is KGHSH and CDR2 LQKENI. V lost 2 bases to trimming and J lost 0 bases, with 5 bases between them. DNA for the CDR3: TGTGCCAGCTCACCAAGTAGCTCTGGGGCCAACGTCCTGACTTTC. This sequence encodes CASSPSSSGANVLTF.

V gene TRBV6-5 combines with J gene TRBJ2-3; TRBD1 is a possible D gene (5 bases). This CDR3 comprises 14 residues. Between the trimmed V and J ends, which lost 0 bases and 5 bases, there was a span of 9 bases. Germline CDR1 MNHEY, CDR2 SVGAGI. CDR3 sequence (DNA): TGTGCCAGCAGTTACTCGGGGCTAGTAGATACGCAGTATTTT. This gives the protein CASSYSGLVDTQYF.

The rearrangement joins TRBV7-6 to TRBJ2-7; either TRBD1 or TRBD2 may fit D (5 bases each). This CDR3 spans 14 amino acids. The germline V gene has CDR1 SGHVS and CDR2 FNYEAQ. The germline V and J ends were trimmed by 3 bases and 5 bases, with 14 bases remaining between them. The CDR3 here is CASSFWGRRNEQYF. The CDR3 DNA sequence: TGTGCCAGCAGCTTTTGGGGGAGAAGGAACGAGCAGTACTTC.